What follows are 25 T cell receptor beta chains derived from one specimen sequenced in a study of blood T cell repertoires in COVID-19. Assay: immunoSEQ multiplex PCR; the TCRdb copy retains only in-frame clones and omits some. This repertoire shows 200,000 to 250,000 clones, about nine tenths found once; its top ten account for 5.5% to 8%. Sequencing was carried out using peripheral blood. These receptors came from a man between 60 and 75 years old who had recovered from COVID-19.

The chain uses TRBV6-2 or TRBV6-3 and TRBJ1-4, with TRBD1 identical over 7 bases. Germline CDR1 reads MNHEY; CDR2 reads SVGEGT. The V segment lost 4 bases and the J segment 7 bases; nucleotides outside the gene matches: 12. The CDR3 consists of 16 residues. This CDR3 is CASSSPTGTESEKLFF. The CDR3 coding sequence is TGTGCCAGCAGTTCCCCGACCGGGACAGAATCTGAAAAACTGTTTTTT.

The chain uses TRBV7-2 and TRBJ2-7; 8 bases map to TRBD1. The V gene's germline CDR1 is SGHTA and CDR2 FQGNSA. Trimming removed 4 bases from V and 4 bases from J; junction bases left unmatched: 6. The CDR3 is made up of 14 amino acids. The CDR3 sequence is CASSSFDRGYEQYF. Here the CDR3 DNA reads TGTGCCAGCAGCTCCTTTGACAGGGGATACGAGCAGTACTTC.

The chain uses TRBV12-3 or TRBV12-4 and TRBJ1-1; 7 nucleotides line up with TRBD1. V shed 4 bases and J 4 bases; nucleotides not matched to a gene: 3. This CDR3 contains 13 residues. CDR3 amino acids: CASSSDRATEAFF. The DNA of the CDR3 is TGTGCCAGCAGTTCCGACAGGGCCACTGAAGCTTTCTTT.

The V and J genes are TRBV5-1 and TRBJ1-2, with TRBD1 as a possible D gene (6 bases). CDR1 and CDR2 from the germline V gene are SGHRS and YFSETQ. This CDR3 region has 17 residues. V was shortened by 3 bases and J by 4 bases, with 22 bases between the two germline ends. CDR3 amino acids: CASSSTGQITRSYGYTF. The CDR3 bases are TGCGCCAGCAGCTCCACGGGACAAATAACGAGAAGCTATGGCTACACCTTC.

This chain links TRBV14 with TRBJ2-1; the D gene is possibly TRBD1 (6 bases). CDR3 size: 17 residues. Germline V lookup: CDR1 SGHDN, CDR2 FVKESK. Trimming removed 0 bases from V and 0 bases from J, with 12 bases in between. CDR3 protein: CASSQDPRDTSYNEQFF. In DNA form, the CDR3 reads TGTGCCAGCAGCCAAGATCCAAGGGACACCTCCTACAATGAGCAGTTCTTC.

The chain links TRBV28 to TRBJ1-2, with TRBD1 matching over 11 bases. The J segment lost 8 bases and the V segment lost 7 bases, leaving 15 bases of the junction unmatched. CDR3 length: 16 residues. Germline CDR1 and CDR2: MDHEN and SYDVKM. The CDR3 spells CASTLLSGQGAWGYTF. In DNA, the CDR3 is TGTGCCAGCACCCTTCTCTCAGGACAGGGGGCGTGGGGCTACACCTTC.

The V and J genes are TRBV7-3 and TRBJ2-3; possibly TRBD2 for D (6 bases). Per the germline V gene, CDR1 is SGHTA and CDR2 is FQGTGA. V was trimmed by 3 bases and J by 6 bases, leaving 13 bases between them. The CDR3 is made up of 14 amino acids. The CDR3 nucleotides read TGTGCCAGCAGCTTCTCAGGTCGGGGGGATACGCAGTATTTT. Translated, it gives CASSFSGRGDTQYF. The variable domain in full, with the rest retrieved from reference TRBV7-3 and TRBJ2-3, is GAGVSQTPSNKVTEKGKYVELRCDPISGHTALYWYRQSLGQGPEFLIYFQGTGAADDSGLPNDRFFAVRPEGSVSTLKIQRTERGDSAVYLCASSFSGRGDTQYFGPGTRLTVL.

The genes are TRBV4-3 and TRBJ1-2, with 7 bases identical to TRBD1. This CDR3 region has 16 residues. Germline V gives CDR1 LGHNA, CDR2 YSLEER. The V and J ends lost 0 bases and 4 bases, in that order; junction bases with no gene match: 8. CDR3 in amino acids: CASSQETSGGTYGYTF. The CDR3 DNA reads TGCGCCAGCAGCCAAGAAACGTCAGGGGGTACCTATGGCTACACCTTC.

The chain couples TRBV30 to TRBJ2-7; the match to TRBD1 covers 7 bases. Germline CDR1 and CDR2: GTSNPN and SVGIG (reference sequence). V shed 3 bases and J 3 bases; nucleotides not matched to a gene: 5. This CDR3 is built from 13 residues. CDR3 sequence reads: CAWRKTGSYEQYF. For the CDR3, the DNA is TGTGCCTGGAGGAAGACAGGGAGCTACGAGCAGTACTTC.

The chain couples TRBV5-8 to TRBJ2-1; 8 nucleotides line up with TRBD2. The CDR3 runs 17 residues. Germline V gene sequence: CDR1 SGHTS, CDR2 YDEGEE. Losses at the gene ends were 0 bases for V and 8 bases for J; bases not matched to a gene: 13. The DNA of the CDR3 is TGTGCCAGCAGCTTGGAGGCGGGGGGCCTCAAAGTGGATGAGCAGTTCTTC. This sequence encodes CASSLEAGGLKVDEQFF.

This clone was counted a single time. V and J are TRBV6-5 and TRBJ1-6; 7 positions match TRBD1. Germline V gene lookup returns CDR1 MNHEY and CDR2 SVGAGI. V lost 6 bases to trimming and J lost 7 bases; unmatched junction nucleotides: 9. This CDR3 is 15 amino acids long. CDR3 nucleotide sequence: TGTGCCAGCAGAGACGGGGACAGATCGAATTCACCCCTCCACTTT. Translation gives CASRDGDRSNSPLHF.

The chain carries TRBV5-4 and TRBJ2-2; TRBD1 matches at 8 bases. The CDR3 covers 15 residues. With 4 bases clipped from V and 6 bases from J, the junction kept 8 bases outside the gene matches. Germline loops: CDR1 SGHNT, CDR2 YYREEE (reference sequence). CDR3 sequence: CASSEGQGGAGELFF. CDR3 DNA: TGTGCCAGCAGCGAAGGACAGGGTGGAGCCGGGGAGCTGTTTTTT.

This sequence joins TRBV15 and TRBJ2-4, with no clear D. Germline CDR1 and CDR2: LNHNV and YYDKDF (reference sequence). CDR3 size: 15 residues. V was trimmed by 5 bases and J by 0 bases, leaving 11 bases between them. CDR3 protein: CATSPQITAKNIQYF. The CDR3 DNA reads TGTGCCACCAGCCCTCAGATCACAGCCAAAAACATTCAGTACTTC.

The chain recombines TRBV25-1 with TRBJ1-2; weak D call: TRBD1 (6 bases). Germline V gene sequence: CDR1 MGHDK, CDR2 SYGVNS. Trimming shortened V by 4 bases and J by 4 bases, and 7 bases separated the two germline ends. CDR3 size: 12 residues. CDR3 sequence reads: CASSGQVYGYTF. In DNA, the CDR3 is TGTGCCAGCAGTGGACAGGTCTATGGCTACACCTTC.

Here the CDR3 reads CASSLAGGDEQFF. CDR3 coding DNA: TGTGCCAGCAGCTTAGCGGGGGGGGATGAGCAGTTCTTC. This chain joins TRBV7-2 and TRBJ2-1; 7 positions agree with TRBD2. This CDR3 region has 13 residues. The V gene's germline CDR1 is SGHTA and CDR2 FQGNSA. Trimming cost V 0 bases and J 8 bases; bases outside gene matches: 1.

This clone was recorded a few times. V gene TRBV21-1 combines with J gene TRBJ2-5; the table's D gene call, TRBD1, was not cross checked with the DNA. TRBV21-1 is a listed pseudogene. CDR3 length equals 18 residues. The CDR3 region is CASSKSPQGERRRETQYF. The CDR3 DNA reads TGTGCCAGCAGCAAAAGTCCACAGGGAGAGAGGCGAAGAGAGACCCAGTACTTC.

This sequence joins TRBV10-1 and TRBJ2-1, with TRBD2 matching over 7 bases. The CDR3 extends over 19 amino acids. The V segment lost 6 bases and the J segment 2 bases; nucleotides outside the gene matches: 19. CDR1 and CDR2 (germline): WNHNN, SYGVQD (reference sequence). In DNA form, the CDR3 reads TGCGCCAGCAGCCAACCCCCGGGGTTTGGCGGGAGAACCTACAATGAGCAGTTCTTC. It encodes CASSQPPGFGGRTYNEQFF.

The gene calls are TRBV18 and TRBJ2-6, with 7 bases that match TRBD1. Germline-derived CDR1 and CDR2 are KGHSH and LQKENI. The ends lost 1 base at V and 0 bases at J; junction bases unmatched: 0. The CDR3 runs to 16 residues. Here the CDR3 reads CASSPQGASGANVLTF. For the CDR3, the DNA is TGTGCCAGCTCACCACAGGGGGCCTCTGGGGCCAACGTCCTGACTTTC.

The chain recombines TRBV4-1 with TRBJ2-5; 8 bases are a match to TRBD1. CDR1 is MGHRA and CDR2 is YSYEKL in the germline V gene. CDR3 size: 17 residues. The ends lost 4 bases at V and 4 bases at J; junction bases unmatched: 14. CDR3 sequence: CASSRGVGQGAGETQYF. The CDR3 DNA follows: TGCGCCAGCAGCCGAGGTGTAGGGCAGGGGGCCGGAGAGACCCAGTACTTC.

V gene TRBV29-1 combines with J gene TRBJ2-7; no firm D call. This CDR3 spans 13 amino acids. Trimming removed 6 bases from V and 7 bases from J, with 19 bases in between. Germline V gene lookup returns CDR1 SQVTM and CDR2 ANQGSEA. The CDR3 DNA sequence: TGCAGCGTCAGGTCTGGTTATGCCGAAGAGCAGTACTTC. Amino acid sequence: CSVRSGYAEEQYF.

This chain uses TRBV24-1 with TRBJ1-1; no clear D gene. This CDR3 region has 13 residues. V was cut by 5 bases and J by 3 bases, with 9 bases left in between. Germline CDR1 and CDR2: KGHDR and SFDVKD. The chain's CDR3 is CATSVPGDTEAFF. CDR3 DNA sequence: TGTGCCACCAGTGTCCCGGGTGACACTGAAGCTTTCTTT.

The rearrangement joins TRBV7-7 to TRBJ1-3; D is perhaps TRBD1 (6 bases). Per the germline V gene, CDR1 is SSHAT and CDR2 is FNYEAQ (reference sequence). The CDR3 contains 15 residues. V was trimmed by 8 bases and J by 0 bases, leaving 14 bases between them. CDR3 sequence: CASRPRDNSGNTIYF. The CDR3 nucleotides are TGTGCCAGCCGACCCCGGGACAACTCTGGAAACACCATATATTTT.

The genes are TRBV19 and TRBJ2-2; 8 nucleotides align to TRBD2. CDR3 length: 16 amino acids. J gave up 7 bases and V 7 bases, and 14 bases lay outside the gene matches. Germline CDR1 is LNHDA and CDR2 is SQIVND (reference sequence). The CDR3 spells CASIPDREGYNGELFF. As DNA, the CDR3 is TGTGCCAGTATCCCTGACCGGGAGGGTTATAACGGGGAGCTGTTTTTT.

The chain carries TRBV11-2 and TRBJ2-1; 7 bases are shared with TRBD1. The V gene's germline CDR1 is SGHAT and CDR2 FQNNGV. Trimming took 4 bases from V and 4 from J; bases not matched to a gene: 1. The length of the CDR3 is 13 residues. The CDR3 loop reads CASSWGQYNEQFF. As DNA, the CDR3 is TGTGCCAGCAGCTGGGGACAGTACAATGAGCAGTTCTTC.

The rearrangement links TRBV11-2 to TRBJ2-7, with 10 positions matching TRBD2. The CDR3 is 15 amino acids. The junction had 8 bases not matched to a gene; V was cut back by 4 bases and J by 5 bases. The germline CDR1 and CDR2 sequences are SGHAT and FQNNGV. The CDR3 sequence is CASSSRSGGDDEQYF. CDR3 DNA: TGTGCCAGCAGCTCCCGCAGCGGGGGGGACGACGAGCAGTACTTC.